This section outlines one T cell receptor beta chain sequence together with its context. The identical CDR3 is also encoded by other nucleotide sequences in the sample. Per the germline V gene, CDR1 is DFQATT and CDR2 is SNEGSKA (reference sequence). The CDR3 length is 11 residues. V gave up 6 bases and J gave up 3 bases, with 9 bases separating them. The data were obtained in a study of cytomegalovirus exposure and HLA in healthy donors. Sequenced by immunoSEQ multiplex PCR; TCRdb stores in-frame clones only, minus some. This table holds 150,000 to 200,000 clones, around nine tenths found once. This clonotype originated in a man aged 18 to 30 in good health and CMV-seropositive. The chain couples TRBV20-1 to TRBJ2-7; weak D call: TRBD1 (7 bases). Sequencing was performed on PBMCs. This chain's CDR3 is CSARDSYEQYF. The DNA of the CDR3 is TGCAGTGCGCGGGACAGCTACGAGCAGTACTTC.